This TCR beta chain was profiled in a study of CD8+CD57+ T cells in acquired aplastic anemia. Across the whole study: DNA recovered from sorted CD4+ and CD8+ cells had a mean of approximately 3.2 ug.

Overall study findings and caveats: A set of twenty-nine CD8+ CDR3 sequences was shared between patients and controls, and these sequences appeared highly expressed in patients.

Germline loops: CDR1 SGHVS, CDR2 FNYEAQ. Deletions cut 1 base from V and 8 bases from J, with 18 bases between. This CDR3 has 16 amino acids. To note about this clonotype: Its cognate antigen is unknown.

It was genomic DNA that served as the template for profiling TCR beta VDJ and CDR3. TCRdb re-called the reads with MiXCR, one entry per CDR3 protein. This table has hundreds of thousands of distinct CDR3 sequences, approximately 79% appearing once. Patients picked for sequencing had shown CD8+CD57+ cell expansion detected by flow cytometry. This chain connects TRBV7-6 to TRBJ2-1; D remains unclear. The receptor comes from a human donor with aplastic anemia. Sequenced sample: sorted CD4+, CD8+, or CD8+CD57+ T cells (not recorded which) from PBMCs. The chain's CDR3 is CASSLDSTDTSDEQFF. As DNA, the CDR3 is TGTGCCAGCAGCTTAGACAGCACAGATACGAGCGATGAGCAGTTCTTC.